These 16 T cell receptor beta chains were sequenced from one sample in a study of Graves' ophthalmopathy and Graves' hyperthyroidism. Amplification of the TCR beta CDR3 regions used RNA transcripts (as template). HTBI primers served in a first-round RT-PCR, which a second-round multiplex PCR followed. MiXCR was run by TCRdb on the multiplex PCR reads, yielding one entry per CDR3 protein. This table holds under 800,000 distinct CDR3 sequences, over 20% found once. Specimen: peripheral blood. These TCRs come from a woman under 30 with stable Graves' hyperthyroidism. Some clones in this sample may be carry-over from other donors' samples.

The chain joins TRBV12-3 or TRBV12-4 to TRBJ2-5; D uncertain. Trimming stripped 3 bases from V and 3 bases from J, with 8 bases between. The CDR3 is 13 amino acids. Here the CDR3 reads CASSFDPEETQYF. The CDR3 nucleotides read TGTGCCAGCAGTTTCGACCCCGAAGAGACCCAGTACTTC.

Regarding this clonotype: A clone one base away is much larger, so this may be a read error. This is likely a read error, given that the CDR3 carries no conserved phenylalanine or tryptophan at its end. The chain's CDR3 is CASSLPSGRNTGELFL. CDR3 DNA: TGTGCCAGCAGTCTCCCTAGCGGGAGGAACACCGGGGAGCTGTTTCTT. The chain recombines TRBV6-1 with TRBJ2-2; TRBD2 agrees at 10 bases. This CDR3 region has 16 residues. The germline CDR1 and CDR2 sequences are MNHNS and SASEGT. The V segment lost 5 bases and the J segment 1 base; nucleotides outside the gene matches: 4.

The sample holds a few counts of this clonotype. V usage is TRBV19 and J usage is TRBJ1-2, with 8 bases that match TRBD1. Germline V gene sequence: CDR1 LNHDA, CDR2 SQIVND (reference sequence). The CDR3 is 12 amino acids. Trimming took 5 bases from V and 8 from J; bases not matched to a gene: 4. CDR3 DNA: TGTGCCAGTAGTCCGTGGGACAGGGGCTACACCTTC. This encodes CASSPWDRGYTF. The complete variable domain, with remaining parts taken from reference TRBV19 and TRBJ1-2, reads DGGITQSPKYLFRKEGQNVTLSCEQNLNHDAMYWYRQDPGQGLRLIYYSQIVNDFQKGDIAEGYSVSREKKESFPLTVTSAQKNPTAFYLCASSPWDRGYTFGSGTRLTVV.

This clonotype has a count of ten or more. The chain combines TRBV11-2 with TRBJ2-7; D gene ambiguous. Germline V CDR1 and CDR2: SGHAT, FQNNGV. The CDR3 contains 13 residues. The V end was cut by 4 bases, the J end by 2 bases, with 9 bases between. DNA of the CDR3: TGTGCCAGCAGCTCTAGGCCCCCCTACGAGCAGTACTTC. Translated, it gives CASSSRPPYEQYF.

This chain connects TRBV10-3 to TRBJ1-1, with a possible D match to TRBD1 (6 bases). V was pared by 8 bases and J by 2 bases, with 15 bases between. Germline CDR1 ENHRY, CDR2 SYGVKD. The CDR3 runs 14 residues. The CDR3 sequence: CAIGGTGSNTEAFF. DNA for the CDR3: TGTGCCATCGGGGGCACAGGGAGTAACACTGAAGCTTTCTTT.

This clonotype was detected ten times or more. The V and J genes are TRBV6-2 or TRBV6-3 and TRBJ2-7; D is undetermined. Germline lookup yields CDR1 MNHEY and CDR2 SVGEGT. V was pared by 5 bases and J by 2 bases, with 7 bases between. CDR3 size: 12 residues. CDR3 nucleotides: TGTGCCAGCAGTCCCAAGGCCTACGAGCAGTACTTC. It yields the protein CASSPKAYEQYF.

This clonotype was picked up many times. The CDR3, as DNA: TGTGCCAGCAGTGAAGCGCCTTCCAGAGGGGTCTACGAGCAGTACTTC. Its protein product is CASSEAPSRGVYEQYF. This chain connects TRBV6-1 to TRBJ2-7; D tentatively reads TRBD1 or TRBD2 (5 bases each). Trimming took off 0 bases at V and 3 bases at J, with 15 bases between the two ends. CDR3 length: 16 amino acids. Germline V gives CDR1 MNHNS, CDR2 SASEGT.

This clonotype was observed many times. The chain links TRBV3-1 to TRBJ1-1; D is unclear. Trimming pared 5 bases from V and 2 bases from J, leaving 12 bases between. Germline CDR1 LGHDT, CDR2 YNNKEL (reference sequence). This CDR3 has 14 amino acids. The CDR3 coding sequence is TGTGCCAGCAGCGCCCTCGAGGGTAACACTGAAGCTTTCTTT. Its protein product is CASSALEGNTEAFF.

This clonotype was counted only a few times. A much larger clone lies a single base off, so this may be a read error. This rearrangement joins TRBV5-1 to TRBJ2-2; D perhaps matches TRBD2 (5 bases). Germline CDR1 is SGHRS and CDR2 is YFSETQ. CDR3 length: 14 residues. For the CDR3, the DNA is TGCGCCAGCAGCTGGACTTCGAACACCGGGGAGCTGGTTTTT. Translating it yields CASSWTSNTGELVF. Variable domain in full (rest from reference TRBV5-1 and TRBJ2-2): KAGVTQTPRYLIKTRGQQVTLSCSPISGHRSVSWYQQTPGQGLQFLFEYFSETQRNKGNFPGRFSGRQFSNSRSEMNVSTLELGDSALYLCASSWTSNTGELVFGEGSRLTVL.

The V gene is TRBV3-1, the J gene TRBJ2-5; tentatively, D is TRBD1 (6 bases). CDR1 and CDR2 from the germline V gene are LGHDT and YNNKEL (reference sequence). The CDR3 consists of 13 residues. V shed 5 bases and J shed 1 base, with 8 bases lying between them. The CDR3 DNA sequence: TGTGCCAGCAGCTCCAGGGGCCAAGAGACCCAGTACTTC. This sequence encodes CASSSRGQETQYF.

This clonotype showed up many times. The chain carries TRBV7-9 and TRBJ1-2, with 9 bases matching TRBD1. The CDR3 has 15 residues. V lost 2 bases to trimming and J lost 6 bases; unmatched junction nucleotides: 7. Germline V lookup: CDR1 SEHNR, CDR2 FQNEAQ (reference sequence). The CDR3 DNA is TGTGCCAGCAGCTTAAATCAAGGACAGGGGCATGGCTACACCTTC. Translation gives CASSLNQGQGHGYTF.

The chain carries TRBV18 and TRBJ2-7; 7 bases align to TRBD2. This CDR3 contains 14 residues. With V trimmed by 1 base and J by 3 bases, 3 bases remained unmatched. Germline V lookup: CDR1 KGHSH, CDR2 LQKENI. CDR3 nucleotide sequence: TGTGCCAGCTCACCACGGGGCGGGGGCTACGAGCAGTACTTC. This translates into CASSPRGGGYEQYF.

This clonotype turned up a few times. This chain links TRBV18 with TRBJ2-7; the match to TRBD1 covers 9 bases. The V and J ends lost 3 bases and 0 bases, in that order; junction bases with no gene match: 6. CDR1 KGHSH and CDR2 LQKENI come from the germline V gene. The CDR3 is 16 amino acids. CDR3 residues: CASSPGGTGLSYEQYF. The DNA for the CDR3 is TGTGCCAGCTCACCTGGAGGGACAGGGCTCTCCTACGAGCAGTACTTC.

The chain uses TRBV4-1 and TRBJ2-5; D possibly corresponds to TRBD1 (5 bases). CDR1 and CDR2 (germline): MGHRA, YSYEKL. Trimming removed 1 base at V and 6 bases at J, with 12 bases between. The CDR3 is 14 amino acids. Here the CDR3 DNA reads TGCGCCAGCAGCCAAGCTTCAGGGTGGCAGACCCAGTACTTC. Its protein product is CASSQASGWQTQYF.

V gene TRBV30 combines with J gene TRBJ2-5, with D possibly matching TRBD1 (6 bases). V lost 5 bases and J lost 5, with 9 bases in between. Germline V lookup: CDR1 GTSNPN, CDR2 SVGIG (reference sequence). The CDR3 is 11 residues long. This chain's CDR3 is CAWAGDETQYF. The CDR3 DNA reads TGTGCCTGGGCAGGGGATGAGACCCAGTACTTC. The variable domain in full, completed from reference TRBV30 and TRBJ2-5, reads SQTIHQWPATLVQPVGSPLSLECTVEGTSNPNLYWYRQAAGRGLQLLFYSVGIGQISSEVPQNLSASRPQDRQFILSSKKLLLSDSGFYLCAWAGDETQYFGPGTRLLVL.

This clonotype was counted at least ten times. The chain has TRBV13 and TRBJ1-5, with a tentative D call TRBD1 (6 bases). V dropped 5 bases and J dropped 0 bases, with 26 bases sitting between them. The germline V gene has CDR1 PRHDT and CDR2 FYEKMQ (reference sequence). This CDR3 spans 20 amino acids. This CDR3 reads CASSEGRGRGPIFSNQPQHF. DNA for the CDR3: TGTGCCAGCAGCGAGGGGCGGGGCAGGGGCCCGATATTTAGCAATCAGCCCCAGCATTTT.